This TCR delta chain was found in a study of γδ T cells in repeated Plasmodium falciparum infection (dated by TCRdb to about 2021). A note on the overall study: The natural-infection arm enrolled Malian children exposed to intense seasonal malaria transmission, compared against age and gender matched Australian children. Four or five malaria-naive U.S. adults underwent four controlled human malaria infections by bites from P. falciparum NF54-infected Anopheles stephensi mosquitoes over 644 days. Samples were collected from controlled-infection subjects at baseline, immediately before selected infections, and 21 days after each infection. The gammadelta TCR repertoires from Mali were analysed in two ways: cross-sectionally during periods with no transmission, and longitudinally across episodes of acute febrile malaria. In the study, the shaping of the human gammadelta T cell repertoire by repeated Plasmodium falciparum infection was examined using natural infection in Mali and controlled human malaria infection.

Vgamma9/Vdelta2+ and Vdelta2-negative gammadelta T cell populations were flow-sorted from peripheral blood mononuclear cells for bulk TCR repertoire analysis. The paper as a whole reports these results and caveats: Waves of new clonotype selection in Vdelta2-negative, largely Vdelta1+, gammadelta TCR repertoires appeared to be driven by repeated controlled infections. Vgamma9/Vdelta2+ TCR repertoires kept a highly stable polyclonal repertoire across time and infection, and many TCRgamma sequences overlapped between individuals. Generalizability was limited because the Malian cohort came from a small rural village made up predominantly of one ethnic group. Compared with the repertoires of Australian children, the Vdelta2-negative gammadelta TCR repertoires of Malian children appeared more clonally expanded, less diverse and less shared. Because the controlled-infection cohort was small, analysis of inter-individual variability in gammadelta T cell responses was limited.

CDR1 and CDR2, looked up from the germline V gene, are GEAIGNYY and EKD. Its CDR3 holds 22 amino acids, cysteine through phenylalanine. Of all the DNA, just the CDR3 is kept, 66 bases in frame from base 1. Libraries were constructed by multiplex PCR. Instrument on record: Illumina MiSeq. Both TCR gamma (TRG) and TCR delta (TRD) chains were sequenced from each sorted gammadelta T cell sample. The paper's data handling went like this. Repertoire analyses included clonotype tree plots, accumulated frequency of the top 20 clonotypes, diversity index (DI) and D75 metrics. In TCRdb, clones were called once more from the public reads by CATT, and rows of identical DNA were later combined. The V and J calls follow TCRdb's processing rather than the paper's. Here the sample has 45,000 to 60,000 delta-chain clones; approximately 2% occur a single time. The ten largest make up less than 30% of the sample. This clone was picked up a small number of times. Its antigen remains unidentified. The protein recorded in TCRdb matches a much larger clone and deviates from this DNA's translation at residue 19, suggesting a read error; the protein here is obtained by translating the DNA.

The receptor chain draws on TRDV2 and TRDJ1, with 7 middle bases fitting TRDD3. Matching the DNA to germline supplied the J gene, which TCRdb does not give. This TCR derives from a pool of human donors (malaria-infected and uninfected, not separated). Specimen: gamma-delta T cells from blood. The DNA reads TGTGCCTGTGACACACAACGGCTCATGGAGGCACCGACTGGGGAAGGTACCGATGAACTCATCTTT. This codes for CACDTQRLMEAPTGEGTDELIF.